This T cell receptor beta chain was identified during a study of regulatory T cells in long-lasting Graves disease. Study findings and constraints: Lower TCR diversity was seen in persistent Graves' patients than in newly diagnosed ones. Only a small sample size was used, which may have cut accuracy. Newly diagnosed patients shared about a thousand public clonotypes; persistent patients shared a few thousand.

Germline CDR1 SGHNT, CDR2 YENEEA. The V segment lost 2 bases and the J segment 3 bases; nucleotides outside the gene matches: 2. The CDR3 is 14 amino acids. This clonotype appeared many times. Antigen specificity is unknown. Time point specified: persistent/refractory GD, antithyroid drugs over 5 years with positive TRAb. RNA isolated from PBMCs was used to make the TCR library. The patients were drawn from one endocrinology department in Xi'an, China. Library construction for TCR beta used iRepertoire HTBI primers and Arm-PCR of CDR3 regions. Using its own MiXCR run on the multiplex PCR reads, TCRdb lists one record per CDR3 protein. The sample records 400,000 to 500,000 distinct CDR3 sequences, around a fifth being singletons.

The receptor comes from a female donor with Graves disease. Sequencing used peripheral blood mononuclear cells (PBMCs), obtained when the disease was refractory, from a patient treated with antithyroid drugs. The chain combines TRBV11-3 with TRBJ2-7, with 9 bases identical to TRBD2. In DNA form, the CDR3 reads TGTGCCAGCAGCTTACTAGCGGGACACTACGAGCAGTACTTC. This encodes CASSLLAGHYEQYF.